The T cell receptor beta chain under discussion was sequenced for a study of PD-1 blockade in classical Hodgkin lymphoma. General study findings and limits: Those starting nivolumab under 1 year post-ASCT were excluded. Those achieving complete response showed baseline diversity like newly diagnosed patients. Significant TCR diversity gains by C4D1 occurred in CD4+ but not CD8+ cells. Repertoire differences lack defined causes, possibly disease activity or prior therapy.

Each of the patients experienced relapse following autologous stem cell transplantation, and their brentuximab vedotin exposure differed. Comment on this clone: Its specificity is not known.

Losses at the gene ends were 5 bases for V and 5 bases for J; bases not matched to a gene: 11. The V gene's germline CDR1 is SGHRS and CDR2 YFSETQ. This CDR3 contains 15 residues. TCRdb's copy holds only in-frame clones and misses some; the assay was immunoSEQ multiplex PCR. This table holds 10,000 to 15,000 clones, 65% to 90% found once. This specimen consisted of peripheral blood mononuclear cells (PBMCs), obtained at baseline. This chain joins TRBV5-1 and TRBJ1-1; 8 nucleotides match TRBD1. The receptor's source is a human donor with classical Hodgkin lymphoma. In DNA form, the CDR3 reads TGCGCCAGCAGGCGCGCAGGGGGCTTCGTAACTGAAGCTTTCTTT. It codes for CASRRAGGFVTEAFF.